What follows describes a single T cell receptor (beta chain). Antigen unknown. The entry originates in a study of CD8 T cells in ankylosing spondylitis. Construction of TCR beta libraries was performed using quantitative 5'-RACE with molecular barcodes. One entry per CDR3 protein, called by TCRdb with MiXCR from the 5' RACE reads. The data show 200,000 to 250,000 distinct CDR3 sequences, around 18% seen once. Germline values: CDR1 MGHRA, CDR2 YSYEKL. The CDR3 covers 15 residues. Trimming removed 2 bases from V and 3 bases from J, with 11 bases in between. Study observations and caveats: As reported, disease-linked clones showed significant enrichment in matched ankylosing spondylitis synovial fluid. In reactive arthritis synovial fluid and blood, some motif variants had been reported before. Ankylosing spondylitis blood appeared to carry a characteristic TCR beta motif of seven to nine highly homologous variants.

This clonotype originated in a male donor with ankylosing spondylitis. The chain links TRBV4-1 to TRBJ2-1; D remains ambiguous. Sequenced sample: blood, either unsorted or a sorted T cell fraction (not recorded which). CDR3 in amino acids: CASSQLEVSYNEQFF. The DNA of the CDR3 is TGCGCCAGCAGCCAATTAGAAGTGAGCTACAATGAGCAGTTCTTC.